This T cell receptor beta chain was recorded in a study of blood T cells in healthy people across ages. The study's findings and limits: Researchers report that TCR beta diversity correlated strongly with naive T cell percentage.

About this clonotype: What it binds is not known.

From germline, CDR1 is MNHEY and CDR2 SVGAGI. This CDR3 region has 15 residues. The V gene lost 6 bases and the J gene lost 1 base, with 14 bases spanning the gap. Each sample yielded at least 5 micrograms of PBMC total RNA. For the second PCR, which ran for 7 to 11 cycles, a sample-barcoded 5' primer and a J-beta primer mix were used. A 12-random-nucleotide template-switch adaptor tagged each cDNA molecule. Each CDR3 protein is one row after TCRdb ran MiXCR on the 5' RACE reads. The sample gives roughly 1.7 million distinct CDR3 sequences, around 35% of which show up once; 11% is in the top ten. The sample was blood. V gene TRBV6-5 combines with J gene TRBJ2-3; D remains unclear. This receptor was taken from a woman in her 30s in good health. CDR3 coding DNA: TGTGCCAGCAGCGCCCCCGGGTTCGGCACAGATACGCAGTATTTT. Its protein product is CASSAPGFGTDTQYF.